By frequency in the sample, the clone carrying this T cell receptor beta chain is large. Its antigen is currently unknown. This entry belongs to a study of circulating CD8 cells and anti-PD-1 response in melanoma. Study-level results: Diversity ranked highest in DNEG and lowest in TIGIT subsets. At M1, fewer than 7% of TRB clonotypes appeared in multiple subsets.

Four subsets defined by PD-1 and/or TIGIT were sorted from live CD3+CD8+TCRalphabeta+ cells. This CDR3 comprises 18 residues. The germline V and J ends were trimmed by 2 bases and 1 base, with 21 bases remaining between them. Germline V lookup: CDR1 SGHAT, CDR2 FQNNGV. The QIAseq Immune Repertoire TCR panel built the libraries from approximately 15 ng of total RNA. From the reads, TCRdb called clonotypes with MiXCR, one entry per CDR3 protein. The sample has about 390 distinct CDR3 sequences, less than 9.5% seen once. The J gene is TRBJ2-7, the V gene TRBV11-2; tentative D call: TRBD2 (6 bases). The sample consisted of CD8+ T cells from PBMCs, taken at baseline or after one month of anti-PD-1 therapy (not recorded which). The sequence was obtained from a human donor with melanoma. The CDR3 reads CASSLPLGGSTRSYEQYF. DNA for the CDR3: TGTGCCAGCAGCTTACCCCTGGGGGGATCGACGAGATCCTACGAGCAGTACTTC.